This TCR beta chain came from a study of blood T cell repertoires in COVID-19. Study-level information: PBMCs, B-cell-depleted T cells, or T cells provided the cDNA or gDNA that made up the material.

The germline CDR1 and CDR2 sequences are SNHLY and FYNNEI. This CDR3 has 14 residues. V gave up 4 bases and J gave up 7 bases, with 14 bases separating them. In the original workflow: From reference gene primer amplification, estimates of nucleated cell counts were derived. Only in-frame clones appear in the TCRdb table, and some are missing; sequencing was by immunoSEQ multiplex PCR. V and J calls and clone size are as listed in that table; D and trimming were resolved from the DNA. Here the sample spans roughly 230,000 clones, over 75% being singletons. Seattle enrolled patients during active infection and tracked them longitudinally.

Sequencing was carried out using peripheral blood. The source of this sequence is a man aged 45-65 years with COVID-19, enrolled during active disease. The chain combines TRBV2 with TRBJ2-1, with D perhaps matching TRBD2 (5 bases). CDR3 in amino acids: CASSATATRNEQFF. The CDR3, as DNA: TGTGCCAGCAGTGCCACAGCAACTAGGAATGAGCAGTTCTTC.